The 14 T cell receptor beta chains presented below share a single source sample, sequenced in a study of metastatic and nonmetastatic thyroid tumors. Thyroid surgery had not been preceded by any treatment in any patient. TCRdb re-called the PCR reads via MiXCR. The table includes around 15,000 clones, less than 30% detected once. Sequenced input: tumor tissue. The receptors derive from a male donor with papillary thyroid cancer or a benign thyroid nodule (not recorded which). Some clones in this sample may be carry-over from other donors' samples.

CDR3 sequence reads: CASSQLTSGGREETQYF. The DNA for the CDR3 is TGTGCCAGCAGCCAACTCACTAGCGGGGGAAGGGAAGAGACCCAGTACTTC. The chain combines TRBV14 with TRBJ2-5; 11 bases line up with TRBD2. There are 17 residues in the CDR3. V lost 2 bases to trimming and J lost 3 bases; unmatched junction nucleotides: 8. Germline lookup yields CDR1 SGHDN and CDR2 FVKESK.

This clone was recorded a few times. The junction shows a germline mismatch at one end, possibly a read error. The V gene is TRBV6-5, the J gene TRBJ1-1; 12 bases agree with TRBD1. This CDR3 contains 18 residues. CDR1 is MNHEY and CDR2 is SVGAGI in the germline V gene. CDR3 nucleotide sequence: TGTGCCAGCACTTACCTAGGGACAGGGGGCGGTGTCTTTCCTGAAGCTTTCTTT. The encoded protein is CASTYLGTGGGVFPEAFF.

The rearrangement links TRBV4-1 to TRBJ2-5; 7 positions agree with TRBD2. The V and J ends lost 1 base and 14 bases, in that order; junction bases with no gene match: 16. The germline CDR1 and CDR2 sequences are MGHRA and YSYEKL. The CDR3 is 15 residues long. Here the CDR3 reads CASSQGPSGGRGPYF. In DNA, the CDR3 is TGCGCCAGCAGCCAAGGGCCTAGCGGAGGGCGGGGTCCTTACTTC.

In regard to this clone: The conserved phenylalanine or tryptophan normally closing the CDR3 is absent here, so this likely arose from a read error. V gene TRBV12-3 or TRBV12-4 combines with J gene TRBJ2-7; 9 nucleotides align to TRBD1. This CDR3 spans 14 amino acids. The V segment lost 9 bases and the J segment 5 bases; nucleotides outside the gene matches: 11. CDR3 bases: TGTGCCAGATCCGAGTCGGACAGGGGAAACGAGCAGTACTTA. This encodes CARSESDRGNEQYL.

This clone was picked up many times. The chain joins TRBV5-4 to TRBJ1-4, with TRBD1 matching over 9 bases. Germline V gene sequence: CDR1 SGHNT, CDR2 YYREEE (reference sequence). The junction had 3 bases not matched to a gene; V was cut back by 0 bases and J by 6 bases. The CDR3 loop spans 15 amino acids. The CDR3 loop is CASSLAQGAHEKLFF. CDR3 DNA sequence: TGTGCCAGCAGCTTGGCACAGGGGGCGCATGAAAAACTGTTTTTT.

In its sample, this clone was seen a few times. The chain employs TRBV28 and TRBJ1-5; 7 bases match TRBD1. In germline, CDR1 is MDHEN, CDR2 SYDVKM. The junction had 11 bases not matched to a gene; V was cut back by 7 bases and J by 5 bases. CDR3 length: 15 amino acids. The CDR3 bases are TGTGCCAGCATTCCTACAGGGGAGGGTGATCAGCCCCAGCATTTT. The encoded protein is CASIPTGEGDQPQHF.

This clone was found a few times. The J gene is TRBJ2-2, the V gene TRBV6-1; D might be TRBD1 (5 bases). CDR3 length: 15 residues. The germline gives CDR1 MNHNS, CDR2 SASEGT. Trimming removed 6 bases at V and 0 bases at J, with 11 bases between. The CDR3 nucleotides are TGTGCCAGCAGCCAAGGGGTAACGAACACCGGGGAGCTGTTTTTT. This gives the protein CASSQGVTNTGELFF.

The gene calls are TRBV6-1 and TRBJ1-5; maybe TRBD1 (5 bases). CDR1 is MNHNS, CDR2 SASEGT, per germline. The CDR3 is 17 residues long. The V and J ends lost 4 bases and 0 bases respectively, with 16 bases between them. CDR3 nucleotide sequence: TGTGCCAGCAGTGTCAAACAGGTGGGGGTTAGCAATCAGCCCCAGCATTTT. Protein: CASSVKQVGVSNQPQHF.

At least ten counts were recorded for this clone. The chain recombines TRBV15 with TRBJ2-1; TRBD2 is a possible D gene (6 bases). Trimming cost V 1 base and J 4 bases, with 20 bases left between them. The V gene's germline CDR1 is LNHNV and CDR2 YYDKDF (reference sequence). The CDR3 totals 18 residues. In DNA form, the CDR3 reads TGTGCCACCAGCAGAGGTCCCACCTGGGACTTCCTTTACAATGAGCAGTTCTTC. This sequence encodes CATSRGPTWDFLYNEQFF.

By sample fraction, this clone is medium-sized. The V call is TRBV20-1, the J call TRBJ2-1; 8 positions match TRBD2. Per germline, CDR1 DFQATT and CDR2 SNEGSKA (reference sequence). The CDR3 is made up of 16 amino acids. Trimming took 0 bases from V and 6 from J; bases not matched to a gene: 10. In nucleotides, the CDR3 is TGCAGTGCTAGAGATCTTAGCGGGACCTCCGGCAATGAGCAGTTCTTC. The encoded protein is CSARDLSGTSGNEQFF.

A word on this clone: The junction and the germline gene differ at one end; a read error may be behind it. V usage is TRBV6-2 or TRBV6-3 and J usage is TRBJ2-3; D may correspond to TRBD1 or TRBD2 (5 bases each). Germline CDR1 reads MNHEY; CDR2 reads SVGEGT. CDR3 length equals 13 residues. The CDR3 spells CDSRGVAGDTQYF. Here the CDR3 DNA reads TGTGACAGCAGAGGGGTAGCTGGAGATACGCAGTATTTT.

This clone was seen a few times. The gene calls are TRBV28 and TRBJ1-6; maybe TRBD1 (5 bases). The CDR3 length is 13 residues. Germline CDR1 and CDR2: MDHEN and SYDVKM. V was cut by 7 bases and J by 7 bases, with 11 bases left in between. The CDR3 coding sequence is TGTGCCAGCATCCGTGACAGCAATTCACCCCTCCACTTT. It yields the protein CASIRDSNSPLHF.

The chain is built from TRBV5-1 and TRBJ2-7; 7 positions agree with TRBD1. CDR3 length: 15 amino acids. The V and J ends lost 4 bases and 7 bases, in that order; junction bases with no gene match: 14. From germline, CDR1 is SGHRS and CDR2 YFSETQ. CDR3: CASSMGQQPRMEQYF. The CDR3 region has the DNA TGCGCCAGCAGCATGGGACAGCAACCGCGCATGGAGCAGTACTTC.

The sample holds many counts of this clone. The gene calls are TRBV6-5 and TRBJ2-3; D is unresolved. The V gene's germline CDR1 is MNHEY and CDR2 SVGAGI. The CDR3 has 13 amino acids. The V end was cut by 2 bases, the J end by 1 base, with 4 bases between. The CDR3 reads CASSYDRTDTQYF. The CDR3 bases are TGTGCCAGCAGTTACGACCGCACAGATACGCAGTATTTT.